What follows is one T cell receptor (beta chain) and its context. Its antigen remains unknown. This specimen belongs to a study of shared clonotypes between healthy human individuals. Study conclusions and caveats: On the whole, naive subsets had larger estimated richness than memory subsets had.

J was trimmed by 5 bases and V by 10 bases; bases with no gene match: 8. The CDR3 length is 13 residues. Germline lookup yields CDR1 ENHRY and CDR2 SYGVKD. The protocol was immunoSEQ multiplex PCR, while the TCRdb copy is restricted to in-frame clones and leaves out a portion. The sample includes around 2,000,000 clones, over 85% of them seen just once. Naive-designated CD8 cells lacked CD45RO, were positively enriched for CCR7, and omitted terminally differentiated effector memory CD45RA+ cells. Specimen: naive CD8+ T cells sorted from blood. V and J are TRBV10-3 and TRBJ1-1; 9 bases map to TRBD1. The receptor comes from a man aged 18 to 35 in good health. DNA for the CDR3: TGTGCCAGCTCGGACAGGGGTGGGACTGAAGCTTTCTTT. Encoded protein: CASSDRGGTEAFF.